A selection of T cell receptor beta chains follows, all from one sample in a study of human T cells and chemical hapten exposure. TCRdb fed the 5' RACE reads into MiXCR, producing one record per CDR3 protein. In the table there are 110,000 or so distinct CDR3 sequences, approximately 20% of which are singletons. Receptors originate from a human donor in good health. CDR3s include the opening cysteine and the closing phenylalanine or tryptophan. The D gene is left open where the match is weak. A clone size is listed for some rows: how often the clone was seen (once, few, many), or a class if it is expanded.

V gene	D gene	clone size	J gene	CDR3 protein	CDR3 DNA
TRBV7-6	-	-	TRBJ2-6	CASSSEASSSGANVLTF	TGTGCCAGCAGCTCGGAAGCGTCCAGCTCTGGGGCCAACGTCCTGACTTTC
TRBV4-1	TRBD1	few	TRBJ1-1	CASSPPDRDFTEAFF	TGCGCCAGCAGCCCCCCGGACAGGGATTTCACTGAAGCTTTCTTT
TRBV7-6	-	few	TRBJ2-7	CASSLASSYEQYF	TGTGCCAGCAGCTTAGCTAGCTCCTACGAGCAGTACTTC
TRBV5-6	TRBD1	many	TRBJ2-7	CASSPTGQSYEQYF	TGTGCCAGCAGCCCGACGGGACAGTCCTACGAGCAGTACTTC
TRBV14	-	-	TRBJ2-3	CASSQAPPPTDTQYF	TGTGCCAGCAGCCAAGCCCCCCCCCCCACAGATACGCAGTATTTT
TRBV3-1	-	-	TRBJ2-5	CASSREPPGRGETQYF	TGTGCCAGCAGCCGAGAACCACCCGGTAGAGGAGAGACCCAGTACTTC
TRBV28	-	few	TRBJ1-4	CASSSLMLNEKLFF	TGTGCCAGCAGTTCCCTAATGCTTAATGAAAAACTGTTTTTT
TRBV3-1	-	few	TRBJ2-3	CASSQEDIQTDTQYF	TGTGCCAGCAGCCAAGAGGATATACAAACAGATACGCAGTATTTT
TRBV6-1	-	few	TRBJ2-7	CASTGGQPTANYEQYF	TGTGCCAGCACCGGAGGACAACCCACCGCCAACTACGAGCAGTACTTC
TRBV2	-	few	TRBJ1-6	CASLRQATNSPLHF	TGTGCCAGCCTGCGACAGGCGACCAATTCACCCCTCCACTTT
TRBV6-5	-	-	TRBJ1-5	CASSLLQNQPQHF	TGTGCCAGCAGTTTACTTCAAAATCAGCCCCAGCATTTT
TRBV11-2	TRBD2	few	TRBJ2-1	CASSLVLAGVGGYNEQFF	TGTGCCAGCAGCTTAGTGCTAGCGGGAGTAGGGGGTTACAATGAGCAGTTCTTC
TRBV6-5	TRBD2	-	TRBJ2-1	CASSYSTSRNEQFF	TGTGCCAGCAGTTACTCGACTAGCAGGAATGAGCAGTTCTTC
TRBV20-1	-	-	TRBJ2-1	CSATRQEPYNEQFF	TGCAGTGCTACCCGACAGGAGCCCTACAATGAGCAGTTCTTC
TRBV7-3	TRBD1	-	TRBJ1-6	CASSSPTGIGSPLHF	TGTGCCAGCAGCTCCCCGACAGGGATAGGTTCACCCCTCCACTTT
TRBV7-6	-	few	TRBJ2-3	CASSRGLPSTDTQYF	TGTGCCAGCAGCCGTGGACTACCTAGCACAGATACGCAGTATTTT
TRBV6-1	-	medium-sized	TRBJ1-5	CASSGTVNQPQHF	TGTGCCAGCAGTGGGACAGTAAATCAGCCCCAGCATTTT
TRBV19	-	few	TRBJ1-6	CASTGTPPGSPLHF	TGTGCCAGTACCGGGACTCCCCCAGGATCACCCCTCCACTTT
TRBV7-6	TRBD2	-	TRBJ2-5	CASSYDRRGGIQETQYF	TGTGCCAGCAGCTACGACAGGCGGGGGGGGATTCAAGAGACCCAGTACTTC
TRBV3-1	-	-	TRBJ1-1	CASSQRSMNTEAFF	TGTGCCAGCAGCCAAAGGAGCATGAACACTGAAGCTTTCTTT
TRBV7-6	-	-	TRBJ2-3	CASSLDHTAGVRGPSTDTQYF	TGTGCCAGCAGCTTAGACCATACGGCAGGGGTAAGGGGACCGAGCACAGATACGCAGTATTTT
TRBV5-6	TRBD2	-	TRBJ2-7	CASSFPTELSTSGSGEQYF	TGTGCCAGCAGCTTCCCGACAGAGCTTTCGACTAGCGGGAGCGGCGAGCAGTACTTC
TRBV12-3/TRBV12-4	-	few	TRBJ1-5	CASSSLRGQPQHF	TGTGCCAGCAGTTCTCTCAGGGGCCAGCCCCAGCATTTT
TRBV7-9	TRBD2	few	TRBJ2-7	CASSLGSSGYYEQYF	TGTGCCAGCAGCTTAGGCTCTAGCGGGTACTACGAGCAGTACTTC
TRBV12-3/TRBV12-4	-	few	TRBJ1-5	CASSSSRRGNQPQHF	TGTGCCAGCAGTTCGTCCCGCAGGGGCAATCAGCCCCAGCATTTT
TRBV7-2	TRBD1	few	TRBJ1-1	CASSLAGTGYEAFF	TGTGCCAGCAGCTTAGCTGGGACAGGCTACGAAGCTTTCTTT
TRBV20-1	-	few	TRBJ1-5	CSARDPAGTNQPQHF	TGCAGTGCTAGAGATCCGGCAGGGACGAATCAGCCCCAGCATTTT
TRBV6-5	-	few	TRBJ1-4	CASSPLDLATNEKLFF	TGTGCCAGCAGCCCTTTAGACCTTGCAACTAATGAAAAACTGTTTTTT
TRBV6-6	TRBD2	-	TRBJ2-1	CASSSEREGVNEQFF	TGTGCCAGCAGTTCGGAGCGGGAGGGGGTCAATGAGCAGTTCTTC
TRBV7-9	-	once	TRBJ1-4	CASRPFVGVTNEKLFF	TGTGCCAGCAGACCTTTCGTGGGGGTTACTAATGAAAAACTGTTTTTT
TRBV20-1	-	-	TRBJ2-2	CSAPRRGRGTGELFF	TGCAGTGCTCCCAGGCGGGGGCGAGGCACCGGGGAGCTGTTTTTT
TRBV4-1	TRBD1	-	TRBJ2-3	CASSPLGQGAEDTQYF	TGCGCCAGCAGCCCCCTGGGACAGGGGGCCGAAGATACGCAGTATTTT
TRBV5-1	-	-	TRBJ1-1	CASSLGSSIVNTEAFF	TGCGCCAGCAGCTTGGGATCATCTATAGTGAACACTGAAGCTTTCTTT
TRBV7-3	TRBD2	few	TRBJ2-1	CASSLGSLADEQFF	TGTGCCAGCAGCCTAGGTAGCCTAGCGGATGAGCAGTTCTTC
TRBV11-3	-	-	TRBJ2-3	CASSLVATDTQYF	TGTGCCAGCAGCTTAGTAGCGACAGATACGCAGTATTTT
TRBV5-1	TRBD2	-	TRBJ2-1	CASSTRLATNNEQFF	TGCGCCAGCAGCACCCGACTAGCCACAAACAATGAGCAGTTCTTC
TRBV5-1	-	few	TRBJ2-4	CASSLEGGKNIQYF	TGCGCCAGCAGCTTGGAGGGCGGCAAAAACATTCAGTACTTC
TRBV28	-	few	TRBJ1-5	CALRRNYNQPQHF	TGTGCCTTGAGGCGAAACTACAATCAGCCCCAGCATTTT
TRBV20-1	-	many	TRBJ1-5	CSARGVTRYQPQHF	TGCAGTGCTAGAGGAGTTACTCGATATCAGCCCCAGCATTTT
TRBV4-1	-	few	TRBJ2-1	CASSQDEGRNEQFF	TGCGCCAGCAGCCAAGATGAAGGGCGCAATGAGCAGTTCTTC
TRBV27	-	-	TRBJ2-7	CASSLWGGAYEQYF	TGTGCCAGCAGCCTATGGGGCGGGGCCTACGAGCAGTACTTC
TRBV20-1	TRBD1	few	TRBJ1-1	CSAPPGQGANGNEAFF	TGCAGTGCCCCCCCGGGACAGGGGGCAAATGGGAATGAAGCTTTCTTT
TRBV10-3	TRBD1	few	TRBJ1-6	CAISESTGTNSPLHF	TGTGCCATCAGTGAGTCGACAGGGACGAATTCACCCCTCCACTTT
TRBV6-2/TRBV6-3	-	-	TRBJ1-6	CASSATGTHNSPLHF	TGTGCCAGCAGTGCCACCGGGACCCATAATTCACCCCTCCACTTT
TRBV20-1	-	-	TRBJ1-1	CSASLGVTEAFF	TGCAGTGCTAGTTTGGGGGTTACTGAAGCTTTCTTT
TRBV15	TRBD2	many	TRBJ2-1	CATSAGLVNEQFF	TGTGCCACCAGCGCAGGACTAGTGAATGAGCAGTTCTTC
TRBV10-3	TRBD1	many	TRBJ1-5	CAISEGQEGQPQHF	TGTGCCATCAGTGAGGGACAGGAAGGTCAGCCCCAGCATTTT
TRBV27	TRBD2	few	TRBJ2-7	CASSSGLGVYEQYF	TGTGCCAGCAGTTCGGGACTAGGCGTCTACGAGCAGTACTTC
TRBV4-1	-	-	TRBJ1-3	CASSQGQERNTIYF	TGCGCCAGCAGCCAAGGACAGGAGAGAAACACCATATATTTT
TRBV5-1	TRBD2	many	TRBJ2-1	CASSLVGGPDEQFF	TGCGCCAGCAGCTTGGTGGGAGGGCCAGATGAGCAGTTCTTC
TRBV6-6	TRBD2	-	TRBJ2-3	CASSHAASGSPDTQYF	TGTGCCAGCAGTCACGCGGCTAGCGGGAGCCCAGATACGCAGTATTTT
TRBV27	-	-	TRBJ1-5	CASSPRGSQPQHF	TGTGCCAGCAGCCCTCGTGGGAGTCAGCCCCAGCATTTT
TRBV2	TRBD1	few	TRBJ2-7	CASSLTGVEQYF	TGTGCCAGCAGTCTGACAGGGGTCGAGCAGTACTTC
TRBV9	-	-	TRBJ1-1	CERRVGKGGKNTEALF	TGTGAAAGAAGAGTGGGGAAAGGGGGAAAAAACACTGAAGCTTTATTT
TRBV6-6	-	-	TRBJ2-6	CASSYSKIMLPNSGANVLTF	TGTGCCAGCAGTTACTCGAAGATTATGCTACCGAACTCTGGGGCCAACGTCCTGACTTTC